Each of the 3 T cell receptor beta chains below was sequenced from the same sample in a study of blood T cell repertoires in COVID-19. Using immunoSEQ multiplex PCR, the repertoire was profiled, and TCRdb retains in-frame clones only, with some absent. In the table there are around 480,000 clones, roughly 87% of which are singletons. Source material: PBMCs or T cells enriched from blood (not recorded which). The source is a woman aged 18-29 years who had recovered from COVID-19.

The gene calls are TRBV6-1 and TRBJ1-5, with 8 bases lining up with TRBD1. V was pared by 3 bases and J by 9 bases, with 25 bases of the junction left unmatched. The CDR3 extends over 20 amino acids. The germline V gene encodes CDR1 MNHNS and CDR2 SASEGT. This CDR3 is CASSERPTNRLDREVRPQHF. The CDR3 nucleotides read TGTGCCAGCAGTGAGCGACCTACTAATCGCTTGGACAGGGAAGTTCGGCCCCAGCATTTT.

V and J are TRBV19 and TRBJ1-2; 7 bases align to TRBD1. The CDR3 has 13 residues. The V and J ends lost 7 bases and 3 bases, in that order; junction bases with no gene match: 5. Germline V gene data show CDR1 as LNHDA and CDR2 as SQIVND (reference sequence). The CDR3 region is CASTPGQYYGYTF. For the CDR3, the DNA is TGTGCCAGTACACCGGGACAGTACTATGGCTACACCTTC.

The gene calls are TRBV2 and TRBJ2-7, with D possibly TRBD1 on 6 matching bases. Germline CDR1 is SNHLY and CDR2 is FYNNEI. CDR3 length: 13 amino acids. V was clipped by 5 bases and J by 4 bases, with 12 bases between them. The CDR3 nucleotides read TGTGCCAGCAGTTACAGGGTCGAGTACGAGCAGTACTTC. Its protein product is CASSYRVEYEQYF.